This TCR beta chain was sequenced during a study of blood T cell repertoires in COVID-19. The CDR3 spans 17 residues. With 3 bases clipped from V and 5 bases from J, the junction kept 8 bases outside the gene matches. Per the germline V gene, CDR1 is WSHSY and CDR2 is SAAADI. This table comes from immunoSEQ multiplex PCR, and its TCRdb copy is limited to in-frame clones, with some not included. The profile shows some 170,000 clones, over 80% of them singletons. Sequencing used peripheral blood. The chain recombines TRBV10-2 with TRBJ2-2; 11 nucleotides align to TRBD2. This receptor was taken from a middle-aged woman with COVID-19, enrolled during active disease. In nucleotides, the CDR3 is TGCGCCAGCAGTGAAATAGCGGGAGGGCCCCGTACCGGGGAGCTGTTTTTT. Its translation: CASSEIAGGPRTGELFF.